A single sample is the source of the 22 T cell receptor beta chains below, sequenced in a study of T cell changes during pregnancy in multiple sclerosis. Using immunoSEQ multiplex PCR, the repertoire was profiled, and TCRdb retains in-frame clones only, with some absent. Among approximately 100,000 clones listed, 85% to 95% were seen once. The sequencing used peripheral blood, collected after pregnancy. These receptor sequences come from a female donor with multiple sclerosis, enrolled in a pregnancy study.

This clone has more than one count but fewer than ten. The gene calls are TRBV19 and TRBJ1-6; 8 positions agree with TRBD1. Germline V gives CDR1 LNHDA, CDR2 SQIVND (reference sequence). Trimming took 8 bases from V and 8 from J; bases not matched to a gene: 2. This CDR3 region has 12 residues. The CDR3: CASATGDSPLHF. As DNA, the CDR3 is TGTGCCAGTGCGACAGGGGATTCACCCCTCCACTTT.

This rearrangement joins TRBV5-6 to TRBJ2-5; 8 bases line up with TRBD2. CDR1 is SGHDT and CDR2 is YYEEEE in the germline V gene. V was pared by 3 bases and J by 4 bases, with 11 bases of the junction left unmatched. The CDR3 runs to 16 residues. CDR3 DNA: TGTGCCAGCAGCTGGGGGGTGGGCGCGGGGGGAGAGACCCAGTACTTC. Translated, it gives CASSWGVGAGGETQYF.

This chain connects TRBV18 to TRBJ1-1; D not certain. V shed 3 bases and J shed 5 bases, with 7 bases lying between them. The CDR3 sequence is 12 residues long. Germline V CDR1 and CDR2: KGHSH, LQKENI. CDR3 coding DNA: TGTGCCAGCTCACCGGCGGGGACTGAAGCTTTCTTT. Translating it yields CASSPAGTEAFF.

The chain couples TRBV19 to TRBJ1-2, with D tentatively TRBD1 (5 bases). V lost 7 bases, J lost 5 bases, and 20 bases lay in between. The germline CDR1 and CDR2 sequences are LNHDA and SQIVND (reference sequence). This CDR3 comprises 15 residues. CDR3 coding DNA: TGTGCCAGTACTCGGGACTCGAGTTCATTTTATGGCTACACCTTC. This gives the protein CASTRDSSSFYGYTF. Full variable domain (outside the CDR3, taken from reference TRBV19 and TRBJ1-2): DGGITQSPKYLFRKEGQNVTLSCEQNLNHDAMYWYRQDPGQGLRLIYYSQIVNDFQKGDIAEGYSVSREKKESFPLTVTSAQKNPTAFYLCASTRDSSSFYGYTFGSGTRLTVV.

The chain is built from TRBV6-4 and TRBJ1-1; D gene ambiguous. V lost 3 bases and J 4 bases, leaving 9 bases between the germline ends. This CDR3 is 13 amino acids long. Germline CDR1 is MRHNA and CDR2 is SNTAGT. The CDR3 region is CASSEAVGTEAFF. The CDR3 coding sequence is TGTGCCAGCAGTGAGGCGGTTGGCACTGAAGCTTTCTTT.

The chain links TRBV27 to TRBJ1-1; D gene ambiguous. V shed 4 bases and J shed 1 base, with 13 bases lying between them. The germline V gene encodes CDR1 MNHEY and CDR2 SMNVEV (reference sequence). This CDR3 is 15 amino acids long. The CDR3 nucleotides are TGTGCCAGCAGTTCGCACGGGAATAAGAACACTGAAGCTTTCTTT. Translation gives CASSSHGNKNTEAFF.

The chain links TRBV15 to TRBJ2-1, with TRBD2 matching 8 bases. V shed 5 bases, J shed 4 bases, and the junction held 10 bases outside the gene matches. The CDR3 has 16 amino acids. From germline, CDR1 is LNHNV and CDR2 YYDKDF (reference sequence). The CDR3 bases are TGTGCCACCAGCGGCTGGGGGGCGGGGGGATACAATGAGCAGTTCTTC. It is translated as CATSGWGAGGYNEQFF.

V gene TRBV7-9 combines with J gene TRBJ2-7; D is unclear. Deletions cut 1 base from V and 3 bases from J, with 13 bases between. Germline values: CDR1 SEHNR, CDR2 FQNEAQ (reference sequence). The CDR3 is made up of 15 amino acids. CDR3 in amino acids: CASSLGVRFIYEQYF. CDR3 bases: TGTGCCAGCAGCTTAGGCGTCAGGTTCATCTACGAGCAGTACTTC. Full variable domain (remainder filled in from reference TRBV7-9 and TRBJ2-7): DTGVSQNPRHKITKRGQNVTFRCDPISEHNRLYWYRQTLGQGPEFLTYFQNEAQLEKSRLLSDRFSAERPKGSFSTLEIQRTEQGDSAMYLCASSLGVRFIYEQYFGPGTRLTVT.

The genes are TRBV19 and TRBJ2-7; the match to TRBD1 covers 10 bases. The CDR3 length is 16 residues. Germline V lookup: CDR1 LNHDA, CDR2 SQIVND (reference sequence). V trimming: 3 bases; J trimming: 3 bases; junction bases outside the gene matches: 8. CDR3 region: CASSILKRTGGYEQYF. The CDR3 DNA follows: TGTGCCAGTAGTATCCTCAAGAGGACAGGGGGCTACGAGCAGTACTTC.

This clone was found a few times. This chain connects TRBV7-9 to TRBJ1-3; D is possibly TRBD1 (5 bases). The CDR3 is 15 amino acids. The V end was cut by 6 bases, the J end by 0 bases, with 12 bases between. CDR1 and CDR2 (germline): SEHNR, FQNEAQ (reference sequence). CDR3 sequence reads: CASSLVGDSGNTIYF. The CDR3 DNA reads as TGTGCCAGCAGTCTCGTAGGGGACTCTGGAAACACCATATATTTT.

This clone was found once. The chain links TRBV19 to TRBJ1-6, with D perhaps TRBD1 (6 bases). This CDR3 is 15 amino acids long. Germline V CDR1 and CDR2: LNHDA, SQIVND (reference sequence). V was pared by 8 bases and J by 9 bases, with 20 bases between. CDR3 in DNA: TGTGCCAGTGCCCCCCGGCCAGGGGATCCTTCACCCCTCCACTTT. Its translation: CASAPRPGDPSPLHF.

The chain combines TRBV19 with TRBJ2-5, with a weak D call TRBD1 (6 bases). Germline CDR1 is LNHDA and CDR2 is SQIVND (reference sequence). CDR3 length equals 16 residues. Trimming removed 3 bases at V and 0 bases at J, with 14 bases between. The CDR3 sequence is CASSIVGADYQETQYF. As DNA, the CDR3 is TGTGCCAGTAGTATTGTGGGGGCGGACTACCAAGAGACCCAGTACTTC. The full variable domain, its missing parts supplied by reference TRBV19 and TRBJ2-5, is DGGITQSPKYLFRKEGQNVTLSCEQNLNHDAMYWYRQDPGQGLRLIYYSQIVNDFQKGDIAEGYSVSREKKESFPLTVTSAQKNPTAFYLCASSIVGADYQETQYFGPGTRLLVL.

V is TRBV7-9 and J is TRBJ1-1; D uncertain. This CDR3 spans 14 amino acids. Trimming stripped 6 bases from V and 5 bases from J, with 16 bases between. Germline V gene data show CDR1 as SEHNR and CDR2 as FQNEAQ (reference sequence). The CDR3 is CASSQVVSRTEAFF. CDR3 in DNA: TGTGCCAGCAGTCAAGTTGTGTCTAGGACTGAAGCTTTCTTT.

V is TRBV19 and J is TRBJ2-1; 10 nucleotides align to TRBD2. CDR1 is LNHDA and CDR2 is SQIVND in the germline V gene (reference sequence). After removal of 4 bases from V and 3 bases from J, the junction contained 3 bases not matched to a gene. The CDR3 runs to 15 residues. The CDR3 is CASSTGLAVYNEQFF. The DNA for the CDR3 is TGTGCCAGTAGTACCGGACTAGCGGTCTACAATGAGCAGTTCTTC.

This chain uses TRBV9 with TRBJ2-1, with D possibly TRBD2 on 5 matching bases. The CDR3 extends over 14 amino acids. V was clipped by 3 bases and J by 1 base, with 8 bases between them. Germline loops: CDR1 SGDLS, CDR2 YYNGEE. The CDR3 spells CASSAPGSYNEQFF. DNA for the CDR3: TGTGCCAGCAGCGCCCCGGGATCCTACAATGAGCAGTTCTTC.

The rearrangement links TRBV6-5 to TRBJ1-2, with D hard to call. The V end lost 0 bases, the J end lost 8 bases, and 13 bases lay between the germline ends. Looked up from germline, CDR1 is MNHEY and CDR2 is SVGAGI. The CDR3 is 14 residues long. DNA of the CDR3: TGTGCCAGCAGTTACTCGACTTCCGAGAAGGGCTACACCTTC. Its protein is CASSYSTSEKGYTF.

The CDR3, as DNA: TGTGCCAGCAGCGTAGGAATTTACGAGCAGTACTTC. Translating it yields CASSVGIYEQYF. V and J are TRBV7-9 and TRBJ2-5; D is unresolved. The J call may not be correct, given that the DNA end is closer to TRBJ2-7. Germline V gene sequence: CDR1 SEHNR, CDR2 FQNEAQ (reference sequence). This CDR3 has 12 amino acids.

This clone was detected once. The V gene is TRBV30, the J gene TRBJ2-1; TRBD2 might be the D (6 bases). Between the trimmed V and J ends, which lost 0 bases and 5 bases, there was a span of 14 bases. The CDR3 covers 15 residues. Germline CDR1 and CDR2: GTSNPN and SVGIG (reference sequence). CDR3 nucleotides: TGTGCCTGGAGTGTACCTAGGTCGGGGGACAATGAGCAGTTCTTC. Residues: CAWSVPRSGDNEQFF. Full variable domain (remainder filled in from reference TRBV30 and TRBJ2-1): SQTIHQWPATLVQPVGSPLSLECTVEGTSNPNLYWYRQAAGRGLQLLFYSVGIGQISSEVPQNLSASRPQDRQFILSSKKLLLSDSGFYLCAWSVPRSGDNEQFFGPGTRLTVL.

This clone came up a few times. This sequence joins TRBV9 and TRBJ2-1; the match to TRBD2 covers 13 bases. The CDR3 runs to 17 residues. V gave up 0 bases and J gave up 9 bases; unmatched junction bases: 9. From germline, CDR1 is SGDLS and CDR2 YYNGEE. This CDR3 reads CASSVAYRTSGSGEQFF. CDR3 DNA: TGTGCCAGCAGCGTAGCGTATCGGACTAGCGGGAGTGGTGAGCAGTTCTTC.

The CDR3 here is CATSRDRLNTGELFF. The DNA for the CDR3 is TGTGCCACCAGCAGAGACAGGCTGAACACCGGGGAGCTGTTTTTT. The chain joins TRBV15 to TRBJ2-2; no firm D call. Trimming shortened V by 0 bases and J by 1 base, and 6 bases separated the two germline ends. CDR3 length: 15 residues. Germline V gene data show CDR1 as LNHNV and CDR2 as YYDKDF (reference sequence).

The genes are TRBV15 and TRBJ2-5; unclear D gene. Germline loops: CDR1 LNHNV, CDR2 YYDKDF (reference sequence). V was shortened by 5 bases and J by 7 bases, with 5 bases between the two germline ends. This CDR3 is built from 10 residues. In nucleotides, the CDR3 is TGTGCCACCAGCCCCGTGACCCAGTACTTC. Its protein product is CATSPVTQYF.

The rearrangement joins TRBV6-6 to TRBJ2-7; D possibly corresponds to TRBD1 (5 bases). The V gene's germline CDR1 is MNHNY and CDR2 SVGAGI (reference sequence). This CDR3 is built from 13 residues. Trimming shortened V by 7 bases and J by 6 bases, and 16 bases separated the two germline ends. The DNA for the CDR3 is TGTGCCAGCATGGGTCAGGGTTCATCCGAGCAGTACTTC. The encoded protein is CASMGQGSSEQYF.